Each of the 11 T cell receptor beta chains below was sequenced from the same sample in a study of T cells expressing NK-cell markers. From its re-call of the 5' RACE reads, TCRdb lists each CDR3 protein once, without DNA. In total, the table holds 400,000 to 550,000 distinct CDR3 sequences. Sequenced material: blood T cells: a sorted CD56 or NKG2C T cell subset, CD4+ or CD8+ T cells, or bulk PBMC T cells (not recorded which). The receptors were sampled from a woman aged 18-69 years in good health.

The chain uses TRBV25-1 and TRBJ2-5; lacking DNA, the TRBD1 call made by TCRdb goes unchecked. The CDR3 is 14 amino acids. Germline V gives CDR1 MGHDK, CDR2 SYGVNS. The CDR3 region is CASTLKGGQETQYF.

CDR3: CASSDGQGADTQYF. The J gene is TRBJ2-3, the V gene TRBV6-4; TCRdb proposes TRBD1, but this gene call is untestable without DNA. Germline-derived CDR1 and CDR2 are MRHNA and SNTAGT. The CDR3 runs to 14 residues.

This chain joins TRBV6-2 or TRBV6-3 and TRBJ2-1; TCRdb names TRBD2, which stays unverified in the absence of DNA. The CDR3 sequence is 20 residues long. Germline loops: CDR1 MNHEY, CDR2 SVGEGT. The CDR3 loop reads CASSSARGLSGRSLNNEQFF.

The chain recombines TRBV3-1 with TRBJ2-1; TCRdb returns TRBD2, unconfirmable since there is no DNA. Germline V gene lookup returns CDR1 LGHDT and CDR2 YNNKEL (reference sequence). The CDR3 runs to 18 residues. The CDR3 reads CASSQVTSGRIPTGEQFF.

V usage is TRBV20-1 and J usage is TRBJ1-2; TCRdb calls TRBD1, which cannot be checked without DNA. The length of the CDR3 is 13 residues. The V gene's germline CDR1 is DFQATT and CDR2 SNEGSKA (reference sequence). The CDR3 here is CSARVGTDYGYTF.

J is TRBJ1-5 and V is TRBV24-1; as DNA is missing, the TRBD1 call by TCRdb cannot be tested. The CDR3 is 16 residues long. Germline CDR1 KGHDR, CDR2 SFDVKD. The CDR3 loop is CATSDLARGQGQPQHF.

CDR3 in amino acids: CASSAIGPAEETQYF. The chain has TRBV9 and TRBJ2-5; TCRdb returns TRBD2, unconfirmable since there is no DNA. The V gene's germline CDR1 is SGDLS and CDR2 YYNGEE. This CDR3 contains 15 residues.

This chain connects TRBV5-1 to TRBJ2-3; TCRdb reports TRBD2, a call that lacks DNA to check it against. The CDR3 loop spans 15 amino acids. Germline lookup yields CDR1 SGHRS and CDR2 YFSETQ. The CDR3 is CASSQGTSGPDTQYF.

The J gene is TRBJ2-1, the V gene TRBV11-2; TCRdb outputs TRBD2, but without DNA this stays unchecked. CDR1 is SGHAT and CDR2 is FQNNGV in the germline V gene. The CDR3 sequence is 16 residues long. CDR3 sequence reads: CASSFPSGGVNNEQFF.

The chain recombines TRBV6-1 with TRBJ2-7; no DNA is available, so the TRBD1 call from TCRdb remains unchecked. This CDR3 has 18 amino acids. Per the germline V gene, CDR1 is MNHNS and CDR2 is SASEGT. The CDR3: CASSEDDRVGVSSYEQYF.

The V call is TRBV12-3 or TRBV12-4, the J call TRBJ2-1; TCRdb indicates TRBD1, and absent DNA this call remains unverified. CDR3 size: 15 residues. CDR3: CASSPGTGERNEQFF.